The TCR beta chain under discussion was sequenced for a study of blood T cell repertoires in COVID-19. This clone appeared a few times. With 10 bases removed from V and 0 bases from J, the gap between germline ends came to 12 bases. Germline-derived CDR1 and CDR2 are ENHRY and SYGVKD. This CDR3 has 14 amino acids. Everyone who took part was 18 to 89 years old, and they came from some 23 US areas. Participants' reported clinical history set cohort assignment. In the original analysis: Nucleated cell number was recorded as an estimate derived from reference gene primer amplification. The assay was immunoSEQ multiplex PCR, and TCRdb's table has in-frame clones only and misses some. Clonal size and the V and J genes are those of that table, whereas D and trimming came from the DNA. The sample contains 200,000 to 300,000 clones, approximately 83% of which appear only once.

Material: PBMCs or T cells enriched from blood (not recorded which). The genes are TRBV10-3 and TRBJ2-2, with a weak D call TRBD2 (6 bases). This TCR was sampled from a woman aged 40-49 years with acute COVID-19. DNA of the CDR3: TGTGCCACGGAGACTAGGGCGAACACCGGGGAGCTGTTTTTT. Encoded protein: CATETRANTGELFF.